These T cell receptor beta chains were read from a single sample in a study of blood T cell repertoires in COVID-19. Some clones are missing from TCRdb's copy, which holds only in-frame ones; the method was immunoSEQ multiplex PCR. The sample lists 150,000 to 200,000 clones, around 80% seen once, with about 15% in the top ten. The sequenced sample consisted of PBMCs or T cells enriched from blood (not recorded which). The receptors were sampled from a woman aged 50 to 65 with acute COVID-19. Each CDR3 is given with its conserved first and last residue. Each record gives: D gene, J gene, V gene, clone size, CDR3 protein, CDR3 DNA. The D gene is left open where the match is weak. Size is stated for part of the rows, as once, few or many counts, or as a class when the clone is expanded.

D gene: NA; J gene: TRBJ2-6; V gene: TRBV28; clone size: NA; CDR3 protein: CASSLEGLSGANVLTF; CDR3 DNA: TGTGCCAGCAGTTTGGAGGGTCTTTCTGGGGCCAACGTCCTGACTTTC
D gene: TRBD1; J gene: TRBJ1-1; V gene: TRBV7-3; clone size: NA; CDR3 protein: CASSSTGGETEAFF; CDR3 DNA: TGTGCCAGCAGCTCCACAGGGGGAGAGACTGAAGCTTTCTTT
D gene: NA; J gene: TRBJ1-2; V gene: TRBV19; clone size: NA; CDR3 protein: CASRIGGLNYGYTF; CDR3 DNA: TGTGCCAGTCGAATTGGGGGCCTTAACTATGGCTACACCTTC
D gene: NA; J gene: TRBJ1-2; V gene: TRBV7-2; clone size: NA; CDR3 protein: CASSSAGKPYGYTF; CDR3 DNA: TGTGCCAGCAGCTCCGCCGGGAAACCCTATGGCTACACCTTC
D gene: NA; J gene: TRBJ1-2; V gene: TRBV5-8; clone size: NA; CDR3 protein: CASSLAERSGSYGYTF; CDR3 DNA: TGTGCCAGCAGCTTGGCCGAACGGTCGGGGAGCTATGGCTACACCTTC
D gene: NA; J gene: TRBJ1-1; V gene: TRBV6-5; clone size: NA; CDR3 protein: CASSSGVSNAEAFF; CDR3 DNA: TGTGCCAGCAGTTCGGGGGTCTCGAACGCTGAAGCTTTCTTT
D gene: NA; J gene: TRBJ2-3; V gene: TRBV30; clone size: NA; CDR3 protein: CAWSVRGASDTQYF; CDR3 DNA: TGTGCCTGGAGTGTCCGGGGGGCATCAGATACGCAGTATTTT
D gene: NA; J gene: TRBJ1-3; V gene: TRBV18; clone size: NA; CDR3 protein: CASSPPAAVGTIYF; CDR3 DNA: TGTGCCAGCTCACCCCCCGCCGCGGTGGGCACCATATATTTT
D gene: NA; J gene: TRBJ2-3; V gene: TRBV19; clone size: NA; CDR3 protein: CASSIPQGGDTDTQYF; CDR3 DNA: TGTGCCAGTAGTATACCACAGGGGGGGGACACAGATACGCAGTATTTT
D gene: TRBD1; J gene: TRBJ1-5; V gene: TRBV4-2; clone size: few; CDR3 protein: CASSQDHTGERNQPQHF; CDR3 DNA: TGTGCCAGCAGCCAAGATCACACAGGGGAGCGCAATCAGCCCCAGCATTTT
D gene: TRBD1; J gene: TRBJ1-4; V gene: TRBV4-1; clone size: once; CDR3 protein: CASSQDRRDRDHPTNEKLFF; CDR3 DNA: TGCGCCAGCAGCCAAGATCGAAGGGACAGGGACCACCCAACTAATGAAAAACTGTTTTTT
D gene: NA; J gene: TRBJ1-5; V gene: TRBV2; clone size: NA; CDR3 protein: CASKKDSYQPQHF; CDR3 DNA: TGTGCCAGCAAAAAGGACAGCTATCAGCCCCAGCATTTT
D gene: NA; J gene: TRBJ1-1; V gene: TRBV7-6; clone size: NA; CDR3 protein: CASSLVTDSMNTEAFF; CDR3 DNA: TGTGCCAGCAGCTTAGTGACAGATTCTATGAACACTGAAGCTTTCTTT
D gene: NA; J gene: TRBJ2-2; V gene: TRBV5-1; clone size: NA; CDR3 protein: CASSLTGGRSGELFF; CDR3 DNA: TGCGCCAGCAGCTTGACGGGGGGCCGCAGCGGGGAGCTGTTTTTT
D gene: TRBD2; J gene: TRBJ2-1; V gene: TRBV4-3; clone size: NA; CDR3 protein: CASSQVSGGNSYNEQFF; CDR3 DNA: TGCGCCAGCAGCCAAGTTAGCGGGGGCAACTCCTACAATGAGCAGTTCTTC
D gene: TRBD1; J gene: TRBJ2-3; V gene: TRBV7-3; clone size: NA; CDR3 protein: CASSLTGTGVTDTQYF; CDR3 DNA: TGTGCCAGCAGCTTAACGGGGACAGGGGTCACAGATACGCAGTATTTT
D gene: TRBD2; J gene: TRBJ2-2; V gene: TRBV7-2; clone size: NA; CDR3 protein: CASSLNSGGTGELFF; CDR3 DNA: TGTGCCAGCAGCTTAAATAGCGGGGGCACCGGGGAGCTGTTTTTT
D gene: TRBD1; J gene: TRBJ1-2; V gene: TRBV5-1; clone size: NA; CDR3 protein: CASSSSGTGVGYTF; CDR3 DNA: TGCGCCAGCAGCTCATCCGGGACAGGGGTTGGCTACACCTTC
D gene: TRBD1; J gene: TRBJ1-5; V gene: TRBV19; clone size: NA; CDR3 protein: CASRGDRGPLSNQPQHF; CDR3 DNA: TGTGCCAGTAGGGGGGACAGGGGTCCCCTTAGCAATCAGCCCCAGCATTTT
D gene: TRBD1; J gene: TRBJ1-5; V gene: TRBV4-2; clone size: NA; CDR3 protein: CASSQDGNTGGTQHF; CDR3 DNA: TGTGCCAGCAGCCAAGACGGGAACACAGGGGGGACCCAGCATTTT
D gene: TRBD1; J gene: TRBJ1-1; V gene: TRBV3-1/TRBV3-2; clone size: NA; CDR3 protein: CASSHGQGTPEAFF; CDR3 DNA: TGTGCCAGCAGCCATGGACAGGGGACACCTGAAGCTTTCTTT
D gene: NA; J gene: TRBJ1-5; V gene: TRBV19; clone size: NA; CDR3 protein: CASSIPSWGRTHSNQPQHF; CDR3 DNA: TGTGCCAGTAGTATTCCCAGTTGGGGGCGAACTCATAGCAATCAGCCCCAGCATTTT
D gene: TRBD2; J gene: TRBJ2-1; V gene: TRBV28; clone size: NA; CDR3 protein: CASSLPGLAGNEQFF; CDR3 DNA: TGTGCCAGCAGTCTCCCCGGACTAGCAGGGAATGAGCAGTTCTTC
D gene: NA; J gene: TRBJ1-1; V gene: TRBV6-5; clone size: NA; CDR3 protein: CASGRGRDTEAFF; CDR3 DNA: TGTGCCAGCGGTAGAGGCAGGGACACTGAAGCTTTCTTT
D gene: NA; J gene: TRBJ1-3; V gene: TRBV4-3; clone size: NA; CDR3 protein: CASSQDKRSSGNTIYF; CDR3 DNA: TGCGCCAGCAGCCAAGATAAACGGTCCTCTGGAAACACCATATATTTT
D gene: NA; J gene: TRBJ1-2; V gene: TRBV28; clone size: NA; CDR3 protein: CASSPGANYGYTF; CDR3 DNA: TGTGCCAGCAGCCCCGGGGCTAACTATGGCTACACCTTC
D gene: NA; J gene: TRBJ1-2; V gene: TRBV10-3; clone size: NA; CDR3 protein: CAISEASTSGGYTF; CDR3 DNA: TGTGCCATCAGTGAAGCCTCCACCTCAGGGGGCTACACCTTC
D gene: NA; J gene: TRBJ2-2; V gene: TRBV28; clone size: NA; CDR3 protein: CASSLLRGAATGELFF; CDR3 DNA: TGTGCCAGCAGTTTGCTCAGGGGGGCCGCGACCGGGGAGCTGTTTTTT
D gene: NA; J gene: TRBJ2-1; V gene: TRBV7-6; clone size: NA; CDR3 protein: CASSLSGSSYNEQFF; CDR3 DNA: TGTGCCAGCAGCTTATCGGGAAGCTCCTACAATGAGCAGTTCTTC
D gene: TRBD2; J gene: TRBJ2-5; V gene: TRBV7-9; clone size: few; CDR3 protein: CASSETSGGAPETQYF; CDR3 DNA: TGTGCCAGCAGCGAGACTAGCGGGGGGGCCCCAGAGACCCAGTACTTC
D gene: NA; J gene: TRBJ2-3; V gene: TRBV5-1; clone size: NA; CDR3 protein: CASSPGGTDTQYF; CDR3 DNA: TGCGCCAGCAGCCCAGGGGGCACAGATACGCAGTATTTT
D gene: TRBD1; J gene: TRBJ2-5; V gene: TRBV11-2; clone size: NA; CDR3 protein: CASSFGTGETQYF; CDR3 DNA: TGTGCCAGCAGCTTTGGGACAGGAGAGACCCAGTACTTC
D gene: NA; J gene: TRBJ1-2; V gene: TRBV18; clone size: NA; CDR3 protein: CASSPTRVDGYTF; CDR3 DNA: TGTGCCAGCTCACCGACCAGGGTCGACGGCTACACCTTC
D gene: TRBD2; J gene: TRBJ2-3; V gene: TRBV30; clone size: NA; CDR3 protein: CAWKESGISQDTQYF; CDR3 DNA: TGTGCCTGGAAAGAAAGCGGGATATCCCAAGATACGCAGTATTTT
D gene: NA; J gene: TRBJ2-1; V gene: TRBV19; clone size: few; CDR3 protein: CASTWGGGSYNEQFF; CDR3 DNA: TGTGCCAGTACTTGGGGAGGAGGTTCCTACAATGAGCAGTTCTTC
D gene: NA; J gene: TRBJ1-1; V gene: TRBV28; clone size: NA; CDR3 protein: CASSLQGTNTEAFF; CDR3 DNA: TGTGCCAGCAGTTTACAGGGCACGAACACTGAAGCTTTCTTT
D gene: TRBD2; J gene: TRBJ2-2; V gene: TRBV7-2; clone size: few; CDR3 protein: CASSSQTGLAGPGELFF; CDR3 DNA: TGTGCCAGCAGCTCCCAAACCGGACTAGCGGGCCCCGGGGAGCTGTTTTTT
D gene: TRBD1; J gene: TRBJ1-2; V gene: TRBV19; clone size: NA; CDR3 protein: CASSLGTGFGYTF; CDR3 DNA: TGTGCCAGTAGCCTCGGGACAGGGTTTGGCTACACCTTC
D gene: NA; J gene: TRBJ2-4; V gene: TRBV5-4; clone size: NA; CDR3 protein: CASSLLGGGPLTKNIQYF; CDR3 DNA: TGTGCCAGCAGCTTGCTTGGGGGGGGCCCTCTTACCAAAAACATTCAGTACTTC
D gene: NA; J gene: TRBJ1-1; V gene: TRBV11-1; clone size: NA; CDR3 protein: CASTSRGSIAEAFF; CDR3 DNA: TGTGCCAGCACCTCGAGGGGGTCTATAGCTGAAGCTTTCTTT